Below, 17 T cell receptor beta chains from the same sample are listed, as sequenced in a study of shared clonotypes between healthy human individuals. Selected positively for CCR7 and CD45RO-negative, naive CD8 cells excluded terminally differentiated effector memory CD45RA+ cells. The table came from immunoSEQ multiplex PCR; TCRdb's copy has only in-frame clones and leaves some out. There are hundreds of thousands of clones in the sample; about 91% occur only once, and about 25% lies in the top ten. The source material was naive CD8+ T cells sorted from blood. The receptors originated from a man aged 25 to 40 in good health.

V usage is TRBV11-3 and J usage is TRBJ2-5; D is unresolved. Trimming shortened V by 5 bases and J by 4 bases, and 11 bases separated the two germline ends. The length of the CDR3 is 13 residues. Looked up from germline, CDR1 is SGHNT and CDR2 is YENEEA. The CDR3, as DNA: TGTGCCAGCAGCCCACCGGATTCAGAGACCCAGTACTTC. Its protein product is CASSPPDSETQYF.

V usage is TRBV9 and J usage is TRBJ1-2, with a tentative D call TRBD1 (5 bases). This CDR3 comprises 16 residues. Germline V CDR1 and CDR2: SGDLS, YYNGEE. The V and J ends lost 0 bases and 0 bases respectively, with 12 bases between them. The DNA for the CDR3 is TGTGCCAGCAGCGTAGGACTTGGGGGAACTAACTATGGCTACACCTTC. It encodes CASSVGLGGTNYGYTF.

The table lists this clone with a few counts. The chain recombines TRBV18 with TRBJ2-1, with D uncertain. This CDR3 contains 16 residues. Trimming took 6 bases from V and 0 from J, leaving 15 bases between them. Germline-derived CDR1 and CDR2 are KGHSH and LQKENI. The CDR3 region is CASSPGRTSSYNEQFF. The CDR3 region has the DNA TGTGCCAGCTCCCCCGGACGGACGAGCTCCTACAATGAGCAGTTCTTC.

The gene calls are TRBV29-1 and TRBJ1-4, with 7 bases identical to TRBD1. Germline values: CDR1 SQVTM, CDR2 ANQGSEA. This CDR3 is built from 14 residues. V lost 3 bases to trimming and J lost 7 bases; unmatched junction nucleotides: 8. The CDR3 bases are TGCAGCGTTGAGTGGGCAGGGGGTGGTGAAAAACTGTTTTTT. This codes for CSVEWAGGGEKLFF.

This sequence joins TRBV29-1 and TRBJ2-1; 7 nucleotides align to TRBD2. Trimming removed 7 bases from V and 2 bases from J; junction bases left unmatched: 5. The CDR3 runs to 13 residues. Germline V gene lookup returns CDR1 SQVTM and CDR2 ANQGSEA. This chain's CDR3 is CSEREAPYNEQFF. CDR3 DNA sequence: TGCAGCGAACGGGAGGCCCCCTACAATGAGCAGTTCTTC.

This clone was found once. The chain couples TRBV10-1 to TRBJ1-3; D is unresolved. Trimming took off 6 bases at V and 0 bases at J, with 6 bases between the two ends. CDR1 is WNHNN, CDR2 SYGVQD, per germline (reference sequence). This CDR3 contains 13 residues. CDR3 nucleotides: TGCGCCAGCAGCGACGGCTCTGGAAACACCATATATTTT. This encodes CASSDGSGNTIYF.

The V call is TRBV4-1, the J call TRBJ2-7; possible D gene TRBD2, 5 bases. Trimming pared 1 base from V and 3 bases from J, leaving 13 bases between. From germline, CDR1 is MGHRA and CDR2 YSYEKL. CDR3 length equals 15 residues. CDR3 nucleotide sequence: TGCGCCAGCAGCCAAGTCGGTTCCGGGGACTACGAGCAGTACTTC. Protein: CASSQVGSGDYEQYF.

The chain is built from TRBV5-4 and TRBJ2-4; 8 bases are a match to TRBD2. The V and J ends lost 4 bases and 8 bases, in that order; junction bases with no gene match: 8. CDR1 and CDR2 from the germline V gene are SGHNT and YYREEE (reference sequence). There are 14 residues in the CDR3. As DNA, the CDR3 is TGTGCCAGCAGCCCCGGACTAGCTTCCCACATTCAGTACTTC. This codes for CASSPGLASHIQYF.

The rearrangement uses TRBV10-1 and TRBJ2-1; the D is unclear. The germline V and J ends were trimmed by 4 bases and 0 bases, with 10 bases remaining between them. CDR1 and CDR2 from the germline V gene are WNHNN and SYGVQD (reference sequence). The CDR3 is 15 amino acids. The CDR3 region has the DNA TGCGCCAGCAGTGCGACTTCTAGCTCCTACAATGAGCAGTTCTTC. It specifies CASSATSSSYNEQFF.

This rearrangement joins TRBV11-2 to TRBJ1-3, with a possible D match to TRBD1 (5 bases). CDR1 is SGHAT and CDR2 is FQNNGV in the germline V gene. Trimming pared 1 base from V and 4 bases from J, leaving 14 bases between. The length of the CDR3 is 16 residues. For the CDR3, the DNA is TGTGCCAGCAGCTTAGCCCCCTGGAGGGACGGAAACACCATATATTTT. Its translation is CASSLAPWRDGNTIYF.

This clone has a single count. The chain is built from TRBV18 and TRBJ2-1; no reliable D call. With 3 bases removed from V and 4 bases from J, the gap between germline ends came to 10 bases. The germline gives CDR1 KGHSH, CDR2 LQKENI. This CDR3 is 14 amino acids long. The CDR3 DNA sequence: TGTGCCAGCTCACCGGAGACTCCTTACAATGAGCAGTTCTTC. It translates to CASSPETPYNEQFF.

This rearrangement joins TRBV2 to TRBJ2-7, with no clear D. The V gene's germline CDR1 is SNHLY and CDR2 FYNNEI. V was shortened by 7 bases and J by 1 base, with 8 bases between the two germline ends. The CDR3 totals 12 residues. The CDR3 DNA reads TGTGCCAGCATGGGCAGATCCTACGAGCAGTACTTC. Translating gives CASMGRSYEQYF. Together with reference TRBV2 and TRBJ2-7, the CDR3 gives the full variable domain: EPEVTQTPSHQVTQMGQEVILRCVPISNHLYFYWYRQILGQKVEFLVSFYNNEISEKSEIFDDQFSVERPDGSNFTLKIRSTKLEDSAMYFCASMGRSYEQYFGPGTRLTVT.

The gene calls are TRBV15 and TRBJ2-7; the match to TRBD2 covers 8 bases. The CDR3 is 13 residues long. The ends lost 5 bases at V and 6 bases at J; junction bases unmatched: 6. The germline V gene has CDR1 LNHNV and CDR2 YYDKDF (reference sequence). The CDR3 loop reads CATSRLAGGEQYF. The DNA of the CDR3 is TGTGCCACCAGCCGACTGGCGGGGGGCGAGCAGTACTTC.

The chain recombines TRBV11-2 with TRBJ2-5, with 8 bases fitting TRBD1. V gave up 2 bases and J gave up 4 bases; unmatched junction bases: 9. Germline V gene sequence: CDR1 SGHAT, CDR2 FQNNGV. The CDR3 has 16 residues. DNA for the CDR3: TGTGCCAGCAGCTTAACCGGACAGGGTCAGGGAGAGACCCAGTACTTC. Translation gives CASSLTGQGQGETQYF.

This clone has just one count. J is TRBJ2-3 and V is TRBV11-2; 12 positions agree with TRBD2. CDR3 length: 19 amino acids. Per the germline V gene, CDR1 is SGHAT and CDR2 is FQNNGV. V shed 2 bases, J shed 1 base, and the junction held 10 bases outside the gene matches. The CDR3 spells CASSLLRASGRGGTDTQYF. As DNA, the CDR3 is TGTGCCAGCAGCTTATTGAGGGCTAGCGGGAGGGGGGGCACAGATACGCAGTATTTT. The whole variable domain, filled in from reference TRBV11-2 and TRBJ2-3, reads EAGVAQSPRYKIIEKRQSVAFWCNPISGHATLYWYQQILGQGPKLLIQFQNNGVVDDSQLPKDRFSAERLKGVDSTLKIQPAKLEDSAVYLCASSLLRASGRGGTDTQYFGPGTRLTVL.

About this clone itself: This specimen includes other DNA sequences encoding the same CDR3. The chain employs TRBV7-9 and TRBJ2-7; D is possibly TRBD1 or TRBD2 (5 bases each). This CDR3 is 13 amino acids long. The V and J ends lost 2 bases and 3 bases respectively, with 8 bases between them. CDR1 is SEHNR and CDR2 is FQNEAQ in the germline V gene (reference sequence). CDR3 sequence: CASSLWGSYEQYF. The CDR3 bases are TGTGCCAGCAGCTTATGGGGGAGCTACGAGCAGTACTTC.

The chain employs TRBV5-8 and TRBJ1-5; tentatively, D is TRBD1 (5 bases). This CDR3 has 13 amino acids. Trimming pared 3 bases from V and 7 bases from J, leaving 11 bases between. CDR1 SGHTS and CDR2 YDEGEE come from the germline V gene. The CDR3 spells CASSYPGYQPQHF. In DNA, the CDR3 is TGTGCCAGCAGCTACCCAGGGTACCAGCCCCAGCATTTT.